The clone carrying this T cell receptor beta chain has only a few counts. An end of the junction does not agree with germline; a read error may underlie this. This sample is part of a study of T and B cells in COVID-19 patients. TRB was amplified from approximately 250-480 ng of blood genomic DNA. The CDR3 sequence is 17 residues long. The germline gives CDR1 SEHNR, CDR2 FQNEAQ (reference sequence). Multiplex PCR with BIOMED2 TRB-A/B primer pools amplified TRB rearrangements. TCRdb used MiXCR to reprocess the multiplex PCR reads, holding one entry per CDR3 protein. This sample has over 10,000 distinct CDR3 sequences, with around 25% found just once.

The chain is built from TRBV7-9 and TRBJ2-6; D ambiguous. Material for sequencing was blood. The TCR was taken from a human donor who had recovered from COVID-19. Here the CDR3 DNA reads TGTGCCAGCAGCTTTTCGTCAGCGTACTCTGGGTCCAACGTCCTGACTTTC. Its protein product is CASSFSSAYSGSNVLTF.